What follows are 24 T cell receptor beta chains derived from one specimen sequenced in a study of T cell responses to AZD1222 COVID-19 vaccine (dated by TCRdb to the early 2020s). Library construction relied on the immunoSEQ multiplex PCR assay. Imported from immuneACCESS, the table was reduced by TCRdb to in-frame sequences with V and J called. These copies leave out some clones; in studies compared against another copy, an unresolved V gene accounts for under half, and the cause of the remainder is not known. For this sample the table gives fewer than 200,000 clones, of which around nine tenths were detected only once. The ten largest account for roughly a quarter of the sample. The sample's time point label is to be understood as: about 28 days (+/-7) after the second vaccine dose. The sequencing used peripheral blood, collected 28 days after the second AZD1222 dose. These receptors were collected from an adult who received the AZD1222 COVID-19 vaccine.

The rearrangement uses TRBV4-2 and TRBJ1-5; TRBD1 matches 7 bases. CDR1 is LGHNA and CDR2 is YNFKEQ in the germline V gene. With 4 bases clipped from V and 7 bases from J, the junction kept 16 bases outside the gene matches. CDR3 size: 17 residues. The CDR3 here is CASSRTTRGEGQQPQHF. The CDR3 DNA is TGTGCCAGCAGCCGGACGACGAGGGGAGAGGGACAGCAGCCCCAGCATTTT.

V and J are TRBV7-8 and TRBJ2-1; no definite D call. Trimming stripped 1 base from V and 6 bases from J, with 7 bases between. The V gene's germline CDR1 is SGHVS and CDR2 FQNEAQ. The length of the CDR3 is 13 residues. CDR3 sequence (DNA): TGTGCCAGCAGCTTAGGATACGGCAATGAGCAGTTCTTC. This gives the protein CASSLGYGNEQFF.

The chain combines TRBV19 with TRBJ2-2, with 9 nucleotides matching TRBD2. Per the germline V gene, CDR1 is LNHDA and CDR2 is SQIVND (reference sequence). The CDR3 totals 15 residues. V lost 4 bases, J lost 6 bases, and 6 bases stayed unmatched. The CDR3 sequence: CASSTAAGGAGELFF. Here the CDR3 DNA reads TGTGCCAGTAGTACTGCGGCGGGAGGGGCCGGGGAGCTGTTTTTT.

The chain links TRBV7-3 to TRBJ1-4; D ambiguous. The CDR3 runs 15 residues. V lost 5 bases to trimming and J lost 3 bases, with 13 bases between them. Germline values: CDR1 SGHTA, CDR2 FQGTGA. CDR3 protein: CASSRVGGPNEKLFF. CDR3 nucleotides: TGTGCCAGCAGCCGGGTGGGAGGACCTAATGAAAAACTGTTTTTT.

The chain has TRBV14 and TRBJ2-2; the D gene is possibly TRBD2 (5 bases). With 0 bases removed from V and 7 bases from J, the gap between germline ends came to 12 bases. The CDR3 extends over 15 amino acids. CDR1 and CDR2 from the germline V gene are SGHDN and FVKESK. CDR3 nucleotide sequence: TGTGCCAGCAGCCAAGATGTGGGAGTGGGCGGGGAGCTGTTTTTT. The encoded protein is CASSQDVGVGGELFF. The variable domain in full, completed from reference TRBV14 and TRBJ2-2, reads EAGVTQFPSHSVIEKGQTVTLRCDPISGHDNLYWYRRVMGKEIKFLLHFVKESKQDESGMPNNRFLAERTGGTYSTLKVQPAELEDSGVYFCASSQDVGVGGELFFGEGSRLTVL.

This chain connects TRBV6-5 to TRBJ2-2; D gene unclear. CDR1 MNHEY and CDR2 SVGAGI come from the germline V gene. V was trimmed by 6 bases and J by 4 bases, leaving 15 bases between them. This CDR3 contains 15 residues. CDR3 region: CASRSLSFGTGELFF. CDR3 nucleotide sequence: TGTGCCAGCAGGAGCCTCAGTTTCGGCACCGGGGAGCTGTTTTTT.

The chain carries TRBV28 and TRBJ2-1; D gene ambiguous. The CDR3 spans 11 residues. Trimming stripped 6 bases from V and 4 bases from J, with 4 bases between. Germline loops: CDR1 MDHEN, CDR2 SYDVKM. CDR3 nucleotides: TGTGCCAGCAGGGAATACAATGAGCAGTTCTTC. Translation: CASREYNEQFF.

The chain joins TRBV28 to TRBJ2-2; TRBD2 aligns across 13 bases. Per the germline V gene, CDR1 is MDHEN and CDR2 is SYDVKM. CDR3 length: 16 residues. Trimming removed 6 bases from V and 10 bases from J; junction bases left unmatched: 11. The CDR3: CASSLLGTSGNEELFF. The CDR3 region has the DNA TGTGCCAGCAGCCTCCTTGGGACTAGCGGGAATGAGGAGCTGTTTTTT.

CDR3 DNA sequence: TGTGCCAGCAGAGCGGGACCTGGGACAGATACGCAGTATTTT. Protein: CASRAGPGTDTQYF. The chain joins TRBV28 to TRBJ2-3; 7 nucleotides line up with TRBD2. This CDR3 is built from 14 residues. CDR1 and CDR2 from the germline V gene are MDHEN and SYDVKM. Unmatched junction bases numbered 6, after V lost 6 bases and J lost 3 bases. The whole variable domain, filled in from reference TRBV28 and TRBJ2-3, reads DVKVTQSSRYLVKRTGEKVFLECVQDMDHENMFWYRQDPGLGLRLIYFSYDVKMKEKGDIPEGYSVSREKKERFSLILESASTNQTSMYLCASRAGPGTDTQYFGPGTRLTVL.

This clone has a single count. This chain links TRBV27 with TRBJ1-1, with D possibly matching TRBD1 (5 bases). Trimming cost V 5 bases and J 11 bases, with 15 bases left between them. The germline V gene encodes CDR1 MNHEY and CDR2 SMNVEV (reference sequence). This CDR3 has 12 residues. CDR3 DNA: TGTGCCAGCAGTCCTGGGACGGACATGGCTTTCTTT. Its translation is CASSPGTDMAFF.

The chain employs TRBV6-5 and TRBJ2-3; 14 nucleotides line up with TRBD2. After removal of 4 bases from V and 5 bases from J, the junction contained 5 bases not matched to a gene. Germline V gene data show CDR1 as MNHEY and CDR2 as SVGAGI. This CDR3 has 16 amino acids. CDR3 in amino acids: CASSLGTSGRGDTQYF. As DNA, the CDR3 is TGTGCCAGCAGTTTAGGGACTAGCGGGAGAGGAGATACGCAGTATTTT.

The V call is TRBV11-2, the J call TRBJ1-2; D unclear. Germline V CDR1 and CDR2: SGHAT, FQNNGV. CDR3 length: 13 amino acids. V was clipped by 4 bases and J by 1 base, with 7 bases between them. CDR3 nucleotides: TGTGCCAGCAGCTCACAGCTTAACTATGGCTACACCTTC. This translates into CASSSQLNYGYTF.

The chain uses TRBV7-3 and TRBJ2-3; weak D call: TRBD1 (6 bases). The V gene lost 1 base and the J gene lost 2 bases, with 10 bases spanning the gap. CDR3 length: 15 residues. The germline V gene encodes CDR1 SGHTA and CDR2 FQGTGA. CDR3 amino acids: CASSLIGQTTDTQYF. CDR3 DNA sequence: TGTGCCAGCAGCTTAATCGGACAGACCACAGATACGCAGTATTTT.

Comments on this clone: At one boundary the junction diverges from the germline segment, which might be a read error. The J gene is TRBJ2-1, the V gene TRBV7-7, with a possible D match to TRBD1 (6 bases). The CDR3 totals 15 residues. The germline V gene encodes CDR1 SSHAT and CDR2 FNYEAQ (reference sequence). DNA of the CDR3: TGTGCTAGCAGCCCCGACAGGTCCGGGTACAATGAGCAGTTCTTC. It specifies CASSPDRSGYNEQFF.

The rearrangement uses TRBV9 and TRBJ1-3; 10 bases line up with TRBD1. The junction had 5 bases not matched to a gene; V was cut back by 4 bases and J by 1 base. There are 16 residues in the CDR3. Per germline, CDR1 SGDLS and CDR2 YYNGEE. CDR3 residues: CASSTRDRGSGNTIYF. In DNA, the CDR3 is TGTGCCAGCAGCACCCGGGACAGGGGATCTGGAAACACCATATATTTT.

This rearrangement joins TRBV5-1 to TRBJ2-3; 8 bases map to TRBD2. Germline CDR1 reads SGHRS; CDR2 reads YFSETQ. The ends lost 2 bases at V and 4 bases at J; junction bases unmatched: 9. The CDR3 consists of 16 residues. The CDR3 spells CASSLQGSGRSDTQYF. The CDR3 DNA is TGCGCCAGCAGCTTACAGGGAAGCGGGAGATCAGATACGCAGTATTTT.

The rearrangement uses TRBV5-1 and TRBJ2-7, with D perhaps matching TRBD1 (5 bases). Trimming shortened V by 0 bases and J by 2 bases, and 15 bases separated the two germline ends. The CDR3 consists of 16 residues. Germline V lookup: CDR1 SGHRS, CDR2 YFSETQ. The CDR3 protein is CASSLAPPQGTYEQYF. CDR3 sequence (DNA): TGCGCCAGCAGCTTGGCCCCTCCCCAGGGCACCTACGAGCAGTACTTC.

The chain links TRBV5-6 to TRBJ2-1; D is undetermined. Germline V lookup: CDR1 SGHDT, CDR2 YYEEEE. Trimming took 2 bases from V and 0 from J, leaving 6 bases between them. CDR3 length: 14 amino acids. The CDR3 loop reads CASSFVSSYNEQFF. The CDR3 nucleotides read TGTGCCAGCAGCTTTGTTAGCTCCTACAATGAGCAGTTCTTC. The full variable domain, in which reference TRBV5-6 and TRBJ2-1 provide the parts outside the CDR3, is DAGVTQSPTHLIKTRGQQVTLRCSPKSGHDTVSWYQQALGQGPQFIFQYYEEEERQRGNFPDRFSGHQFPNYSSELNVNALLLGDSALYLCASSFVSSYNEQFFGPGTRLTVL.

The chain recombines TRBV27 with TRBJ2-4; 13 nucleotides match TRBD2. Germline CDR1 reads MNHEY; CDR2 reads SMNVEV (reference sequence). The V gene end was trimmed by 6 bases and the J gene end by 8 bases; junction bases not matched to a gene: 10. The CDR3 is made up of 16 amino acids. The CDR3 protein is CASSKTSGRQTDIQYF. In nucleotides, the CDR3 is TGTGCCAGCAGCAAGACTAGCGGGAGGCAAACGGACATTCAGTACTTC.

This CDR3 reads CASSRDSATEAFF. In DNA, the CDR3 is TGTGCCAGCTCCCGGGACAGCGCCACTGAAGCTTTCTTT. This sequence joins TRBV18 and TRBJ1-1; 7 bases map to TRBD1. This CDR3 region has 13 residues. V shed 6 bases, J shed 4 bases, and the junction held 5 bases outside the gene matches. Germline CDR1 is KGHSH and CDR2 is LQKENI.

The V call is TRBV19, the J call TRBJ2-7; maybe TRBD1 (6 bases). Between the trimmed V and J ends, which lost 5 bases and 2 bases, there was a span of 19 bases. This CDR3 is built from 16 residues. Germline V lookup: CDR1 LNHDA, CDR2 SQIVND (reference sequence). CDR3 sequence: CASSPSAGAEAYEQYF. The CDR3 DNA sequence: TGTGCCAGTAGTCCGTCTGCAGGGGCTGAGGCCTACGAGCAGTACTTC.

CDR3 coding DNA: TGTGCCAGCAGTCCGGGGACTAGCGGGAGCGTAGGCAATGAGCAGTTCTTC. It encodes CASSPGTSGSVGNEQFF. The chain uses TRBV27 and TRBJ2-1; 14 bases are shared with TRBD2. This CDR3 is 17 amino acids long. CDR1 and CDR2 from the germline V gene are MNHEY and SMNVEV (reference sequence). With V trimmed by 5 bases and J by 6 bases, 9 bases remained unmatched.

This clone was counted a few times. The rearrangement uses TRBV4-1 and TRBJ2-5; 8 nucleotides line up with TRBD2. This CDR3 has 16 residues. The V segment lost 4 bases and the J segment 3 bases; nucleotides outside the gene matches: 10. The germline gives CDR1 MGHRA, CDR2 YSYEKL. The CDR3: CASSPGTAGAEETQYF. Written as DNA, the CDR3 is TGCGCCAGCAGCCCCGGAACAGCGGGAGCTGAAGAGACCCAGTACTTC.

In the case of this clone: The same CDR3 is also encoded by other DNA sequences in this sample. The chain has TRBV12-3 or TRBV12-4 and TRBJ2-7; D is unclear. Trimming removed 4 bases at V and 3 bases at J, with 4 bases between. This CDR3 spans 11 amino acids. The CDR3 loop is CASSYSYEQYF. CDR3 nucleotide sequence: TGTGCCAGCAGTTATAGCTACGAGCAGTACTTC.